These T cell receptor beta chains were read from a single sample in a study of Graves' ophthalmopathy and Graves' hyperthyroidism. TCRdb independently ran MiXCR on the multiplex PCR reads; one entry per CDR3 protein. The sample shows 600,000 to 650,000 distinct CDR3 sequences, approximately 21% of them seen only once. The sequenced sample was peripheral blood. The receptor source for this set is a young woman with stable Graves' hyperthyroidism. Some clones in this sample may be carry-over from other donors' samples. The CDR3 runs from the conserved cysteine through the conserved F or W. A D gene is named only where the DNA matches it firmly. Some rows mark clone size as missing; the rest say once, few, many or name a class of expanded clone.

cdr3_nt cdr3_aa clone_size j_call v_call d_call
TGCAGTGCTAGAGATCTCGGCAGGGCGAACTATGGCTACACCTTC CSARDLGRANYGYTF . TRBJ1-2 TRBV20-1 .
TGTGCCAGCAGCTCCCGGGACTCTCGAAACACCATATATTTT CASSSRDSRNTIYF . TRBJ1-3 TRBV6-1 .
TGTGCCAGCAGCGTAGGGGCCTTGGGCGCTGGAAACACCATATATTTT CASSVGALGAGNTIYF few TRBJ1-3 TRBV9 .
TGTGCCAGCAACCCCGGGACCACCTATGGCTACACCTTC CASNPGTTYGYTF few TRBJ1-2 TRBV12-3/TRBV12-4 .
TGTGCCATCGCCGGGGGCACTGAAGCTTTCTTT CAIAGGTEAFF . TRBJ1-1 TRBV10-3 .
TGTGCCAGCACCCCGGCGGAGGGAGAGTACTCACCCCTCCACTTT CASTPAEGEYSPLHF . TRBJ1-6 TRBV28 .
TGTGCCAGCAGTTATGGGACAGTTGACGATGGCTACACCTTC CASSYGTVDDGYTF . TRBJ1-2 TRBV6-5 TRBD1
TGTGCCTGGATTTCAAGGAGTGTCGCTGAAGCTTTCTTT CAWISRSVAEAFF many TRBJ1-1 TRBV30 .
TGTGCCAGCAGTGCGGTTGGGCAGTACTTC CASSAVGQYF . TRBJ2-7 TRBV6-1 .
TGTGCCAGCAGTGAAACGACCCCAACTAGCGGGAGGCTTATAGGGACCCAGTACTTC CASSETTPTSGRLIGTQYF many TRBJ2-5 TRBV25-1 TRBD2
TGTGCCAGCAGCTGGCCGCTAGGGGGCCACTCCTACGAGCAGTACTTC CASSWPLGGHSYEQYF few TRBJ2-7 TRBV28 TRBD1
TGTGCCTGGACTCTCGAACGGGGGCCTGGAAACACCATATATTTT CAWTLERGPGNTIYF many TRBJ1-3 TRBV30 .
TGTGCCAGCAGTTTAAGGGCCACAGGAGAGACCCAGTACTTC CASSLRATGETQYF . TRBJ2-5 TRBV12-3/TRBV12-4 .
TGTGCCAGTAGCATGGGACAGTTGAACACTGAAGCTTTCTTT CASSMGQLNTEAFF many TRBJ1-1 TRBV19 TRBD1
TGTGCCAGCATCCCCAGTGGCGGGGGTTCCTACGAGCAGTACTTC CASIPSGGGSYEQYF . TRBJ2-7 TRBV2 TRBD2
TGTGCCAGCAGTTTCGGGGGTACGGTCTCTGGAAACACCATATATTTT CASSFGGTVSGNTIYF many TRBJ1-3 TRBV12-3/TRBV12-4 .
TGTGCTAGTGGTTTGGTACGATCGTTGGGCAGCCCCAACTATGGCTACACCTTC CASGLVRSLGSPNYGYTF many TRBJ1-2 TRBV12-5 .
TGTGCCAGCAGTGAACCGACTGGGAGGTCCTATAATTCACCCCTCCACTTT CASSEPTGRSYNSPLHF many TRBJ1-6 TRBV6-1 .
TGTGCCAGCAGAGGTGAAGGGCTACAGCCCCAGCATTTT CASRGEGLQPQHF . TRBJ1-5 TRBV12-3/TRBV12-4 .
TGCGCCAGCAGCTCCGAGCCCGGATATGGCTACACCTTC CASSSEPGYGYTF . TRBJ1-2 TRBV5-1 .
TGCGCCAGCAGCCAAGATGGTAACGGGGGGCAGCCCCAGCATTTT CASSQDGNGGQPQHF . TRBJ1-5 TRBV4-1 .
TGTGCCTGGAGTGCGAACTTGCCGGACGGCCGGTGGAACTTC CAWSANLPDGRWNF many TRBJ2-7 TRBV30 .
TGCAGTGCTAGGTTTCGAGCCGGGACAGGGAACACTGAAGCTTTCTTT CSARFRAGTGNTEAFF many TRBJ1-1 TRBV20-1 TRBD1
TGTGCCAGTAGTATTGCAGGGACTGAAGCTTTCTTT CASSIAGTEAFF many TRBJ1-1 TRBV19 .
TGCAGTGCTAGTAACGGGGGGAGGACTGAAGCTTTCTTT CSASNGGRTEAFF many TRBJ1-1 TRBV20-1 .
TGCGCCAGCAGCCAAGAATGGGCAGGGGTGGACGGGGAGCTGTTTTTT CASSQEWAGVDGELFF many TRBJ2-2 TRBV4-1 .
TGCGCCAGCAGCTTGGGGGACAGGGATTTCTATGGCTACACCTTC CASSLGDRDFYGYTF many TRBJ1-2 TRBV5-1 TRBD1
TGTGCCAGCAGCGCTGACAGGGGGCTGGGTGGCTACACCTTC CASSADRGLGGYTF once TRBJ1-2 TRBV27 TRBD1
TGCAGCGTAGAGGGGACTGAACCCTACGAGCAGTACTTC CSVEGTEPYEQYF few TRBJ2-7 TRBV29-1 .
TGTGCCAGCAGTTTAAGACAGGGTCGACGGGAGACCCAGTACTTC CASSLRQGRRETQYF . TRBJ2-5 TRBV28 TRBD1
TGTGCCAGCAGCCCGGGACAGGGGGAAACAGTGAAGGATTGGTGGGATGGATCACCCCTCCACTTT CASSPGQGETVKDWWDGSPLHF many TRBJ1-6 TRBV5-7 TRBD1
TGTGCCAGCAGCCCCATCCGGGACAGGGCTTCACAGACTGAAGCTTTCTTT CASSPIRDRASQTEAFF many TRBJ1-1 TRBV12-3/TRBV12-4 TRBD1
TGTGCCAGCAGTTTCGGGTCCTTGGGCGGATCCCAAGAGACCCAGTACTTC CASSFGSLGGSQETQYF . TRBJ2-5 TRBV28 .
TGTGTCAGCAGTGGAGACAATTCCTACGAGCAGTACTTC CVSSGDNSYEQYF once TRBJ2-7 TRBV2 .
TGTGCCAGCAGCCTGAGTCTAGCGGGAGCGAACGAGCAGTACTTC CASSLSLAGANEQYF many TRBJ2-7 TRBV7-2 TRBD2
TGTGCCAGCAGTTACAGAGGGGCGATGGGCTCTGGAAACACCATATATTTT CASSYRGAMGSGNTIYF many TRBJ1-3 TRBV6-5 .
TGTGCCACCAGTGACGGGACTCCGCCTAGTTACACCTTC CATSDGTPPSYTF many TRBJ1-2 TRBV24-1 .
TGTGCCAGCAGTCCCCCCGGCGGGCCAGGGACCCAGTACTTC CASSPPGGPGTQYF many TRBJ2-5 TRBV6-1 .
TGTGCCAGCAGCTTAGTGAGTGTAGGACGGAACACTGAAGCTTTCTTT CASSLVSVGRNTEAFF many TRBJ1-1 TRBV11-2 .
TGTGCCAGCAGCCTTACACAGGGTTGGACTGAAGCTTTCTTT CASSLTQGWTEAFF few TRBJ1-1 TRBV3-1 .
TGTGCCAGCAGTTACGTAGCGGGGGCGACCTACGAGCAGTACTTC CASSYVAGATYEQYF few TRBJ2-7 TRBV6-2/TRBV6-3 TRBD2
TGTGCCAGCAGTTTATCCGCGGGCTACACCTTC CASSLSAGYTF many TRBJ1-2 TRBV28 .
TGTGCCAGCAGTTTGGCTAATGGCTCGCTACGACGGCAGTACTTC CASSLANGSLRRQYF . TRBJ2-7 TRBV28 .
TGTGCCAGCAGGACTCGGACAGGGAACCAAGAGACCCAGTACTTC CASRTRTGNQETQYF . TRBJ2-5 TRBV6-5 TRBD1
TGCGCCAGCAGCCAAGAGGGGAGCGGCCTACTCTACTTC CASSQEGSGLLYF . TRBJ2-4 TRBV4-1 .
TGTGCCAGCACCCCGGGACAGGGCATGGGAGAGACCCAGTACTTC CASTPGQGMGETQYF . TRBJ2-5 TRBV6-1 TRBD1
TGTGCCAGCAGCTTGAGGGGGGCTATCACAGATACGCAGTATTTT CASSLRGAITDTQYF few TRBJ2-3 TRBV7-3 .
TGTGCCAGCAGTGTCACGGGACAGAGGAATCAGCCCCAGCATTTT CASSVTGQRNQPQHF many TRBJ1-5 TRBV28 TRBD1
TGTGCCAGCATGGGCGGCTTGAACACTGAAGCTTTCTTT CASMGGLNTEAFF many TRBJ1-1 TRBV28 .
TGTGCCACCAGCAGAGATTTTACAGTCTCTGGAAACACCATATATTTT CATSRDFTVSGNTIYF many TRBJ1-3 TRBV15 .
TGCGCCAGCAGCTTGGGTTTCCAGGGCGGGTGGAACACTGAAGCTTTCTTT CASSLGFQGGWNTEAFF many TRBJ1-1 TRBV5-1 .
TGCAGTGCTAGGAGCAGGGTCCATTCAGGCAATCAGCCCCAGCATTTT CSARSRVHSGNQPQHF many TRBJ1-5 TRBV20-1 .